The rows below give T cell receptor beta chains drawn from one sample of a study of CD8+CD57+ T cells in acquired aplastic anemia. Via MiXCR, TCRdb re-called the reads, giving one row per CDR3 protein. The sample includes 200,000 to 250,000 distinct CDR3 sequences, 60% to 65% of them seen just once. Sequencing input: sorted CD4+, CD8+, or CD8+CD57+ T cells (not recorded which) from PBMCs. The receptors here all came from a human donor in good health. Each CDR3 is given with its conserved first and last residue. A D gene is named only where the DNA matches it firmly. Clone size is stated in some rows and not others, as once, few, many or a class when expanded.

size,V,D,J,CDR3,DNA
-,TRBV3-1,-,TRBJ2-1,CASSQDQASYNEQFF,TGTGCCAGCAGCCAAGATCAAGCCAGCTATAATGAGCAGTTCTTC
many,TRBV24-1,-,TRBJ2-7,CATSDGRGSEQYF,TGTGCCACCAGTGATGGCAGGGGCAGCGAGCAGTACTTC
many,TRBV14,TRBD2,TRBJ2-1,CASSQSWTSGGAHEQFF,TGTGCCAGCAGCCAATCTTGGACTAGCGGGGGGGCGCATGAGCAGTTCTTC
-,TRBV6-4,-,TRBJ2-2,CASSYSGGELFF,TGTGCCAGCAGTTACTCAGGCGGGGAGCTGTTTTTT
-,TRBV7-6,TRBD2,TRBJ2-7,CASSLGAGGVYGQYF,TGTGCCAGCAGCTTAGGAGCGGGGGGTGTTTACGGGCAGTACTTC
-,TRBV20-1,-,TRBJ1-4,CSARVWTTNEKLFF,TGCAGTGCTAGAGTATGGACAACGAATGAAAAACTGTTTTTT
-,TRBV19,-,TRBJ2-2,CASQANTGELFF,TGTGCCAGCCAGGCGAACACCGGGGAGCTGTTTTTT
-,TRBV29-1,-,TRBJ1-2,CVLLCRTRAQGNGYTF,-
-,TRBV20-1,TRBD2,TRBJ2-1,CSAATLERESAEQFF,TGCAGTGCTGCCACGTTAGAGCGGGAGTCTGCTGAGCAGTTCTTC
-,TRBV10-2,TRBD2,TRBJ2-2,CASSESGTGTSTGELFF,TGCGCCAGCAGTGAGTCGGGAACCGGGACTAGCACCGGGGAGCTGTTTTTT
many,TRBV20-1,-,TRBJ2-3,CSARGVDGPATDTQYF,TGCAGTGCTAGAGGGGTTGACGGGCCGGCCACAGATACGCAGTATTTT
few,TRBV10-3,TRBD1,TRBJ1-3,CAIRIQGQGAGNTIYF,TGTGCCATCAGAATCCAGGGACAGGGGGCAGGAAACACCATATATTTT
-,TRBV7-9,-,TRBJ2-7,CASVRLVPYEQYF,TGTGCCAGCGTGCGACTAGTCCCCTACGAGCAGTACTTC
many,TRBV6-1,TRBD2,TRBJ2-7,CASSVLIAGGPWEQYF,TGTGCCAGCAGTGTCTTGATAGCGGGGGGGCCTTGGGAGCAGTACTTC
-,TRBV7-9,-,TRBJ2-3,CASSRKTETQYF,TGTGCCAGCAGCCGAAAAACCGAAACGCAGTATTTT
-,TRBV10-2,-,TRBJ2-7,CASSESGGEQYF,TGCGCCAGCAGTGAGTCGGGGGGCGAGCAGTACTTC
once,TRBV20-1,-,TRBJ2-1,CSYSEGYNEQFF,TGCAGTTACTCGGAGGGCTACAATGAGCAGTTCTTC
-,TRBV7-9,TRBD1,TRBJ2-3,CASSPKGQGAGTQYF,TGTGCCAGCAGCCCAAAGGGACAGGGGGCGGGTACGCAGTATTTT
many,TRBV5-1,-,TRBJ2-1,CASSLLNEQFF,TGCGCCAGCAGCTTGTTAAATGAGCAGTTCTTC
-,TRBV7-9,-,TRBJ1-4,CASSLTEINEKLFF,TGTGCCAGCAGCTTGACAGAGATTAATGAAAAACTGTTTTTT
many,TRBV25-1,-,TRBJ1-1,CASSLTNTEAFF,TGTGCCAGCAGCCTAACGAACACTGAAGCTTTCTTT
-,TRBV9,-,TRBJ2-1,CASSKDWSSYNEQFF,TGTGCCAGCAGCAAGGACTGGAGCTCCTACAATGAGCAGTTCTTC
few,TRBV19,TRBD2,TRBJ2-7,CASSVGLFNYEQYF,TGTGCCAGTAGTGTGGGACTATTCAACTACGAGCAGTACTTC
many,TRBV29-1,TRBD1,TRBJ2-2,CSTSGTGGGGELFF,TGCAGCACCTCCGGGACAGGGGGCGGCGGGGAGCTGTTTTTT